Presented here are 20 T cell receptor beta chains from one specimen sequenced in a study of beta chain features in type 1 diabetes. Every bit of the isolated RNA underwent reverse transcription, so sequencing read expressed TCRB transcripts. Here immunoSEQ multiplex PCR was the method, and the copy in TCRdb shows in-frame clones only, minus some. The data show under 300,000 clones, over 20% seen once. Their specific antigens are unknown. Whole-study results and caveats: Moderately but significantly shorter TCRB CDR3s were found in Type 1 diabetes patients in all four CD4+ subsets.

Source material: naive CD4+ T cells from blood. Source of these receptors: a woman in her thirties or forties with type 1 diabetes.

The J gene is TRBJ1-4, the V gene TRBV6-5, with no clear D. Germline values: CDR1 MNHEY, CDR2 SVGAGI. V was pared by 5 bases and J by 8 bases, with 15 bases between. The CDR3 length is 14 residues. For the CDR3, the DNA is TGTGCCAGCAGTCTCCGCAGGCCAAGCGAAAAACTGTTTTTT. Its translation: CASSLRRPSEKLFF.

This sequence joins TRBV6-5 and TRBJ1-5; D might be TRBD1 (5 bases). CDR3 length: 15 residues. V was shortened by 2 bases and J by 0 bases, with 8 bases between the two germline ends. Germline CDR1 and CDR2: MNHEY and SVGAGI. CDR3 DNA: TGTGCCAGCAGTTACGGGGGGGATAGCAATCAGCCCCAGCATTTT. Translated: CASSYGGDSNQPQHF.

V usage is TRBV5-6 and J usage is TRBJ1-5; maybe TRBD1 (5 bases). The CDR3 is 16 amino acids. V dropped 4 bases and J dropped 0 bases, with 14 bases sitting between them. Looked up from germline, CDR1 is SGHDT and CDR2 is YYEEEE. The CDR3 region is CASSRTLQGSNQPQHF. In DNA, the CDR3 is TGTGCCAGCAGCAGAACACTTCAGGGTAGCAATCAGCCCCAGCATTTT.

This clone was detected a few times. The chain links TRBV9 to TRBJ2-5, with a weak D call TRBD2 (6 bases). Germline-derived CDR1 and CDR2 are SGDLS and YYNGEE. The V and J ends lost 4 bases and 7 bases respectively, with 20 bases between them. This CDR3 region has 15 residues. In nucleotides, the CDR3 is TGTGCCAGCAGCCCGAGGGACTCACCGAGGGGGACCCAGTACTTC. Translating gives CASSPRDSPRGTQYF.

CDR3: CASGREVYGYTF. As DNA, the CDR3 is TGTGCCAGCGGCAGGGAGGTCTATGGCTACACCTTC. V and J are TRBV2 and TRBJ1-2; perhaps TRBD1 as D (5 bases). Trimming shortened V by 8 bases and J by 4 bases, and 11 bases separated the two germline ends. Per germline, CDR1 SNHLY and CDR2 FYNNEI. The CDR3 extends over 12 amino acids. The entire variable domain, with the rest obtained from reference TRBV2 and TRBJ1-2, is as follows: EPEVTQTPSHQVTQMGQEVILRCVPISNHLYFYWYRQILGQKVEFLVSFYNNEISEKSEIFDDQFSVERPDGSNFTLKIRSTKLEDSAMYFCASGREVYGYTFGSGTRLTVV.

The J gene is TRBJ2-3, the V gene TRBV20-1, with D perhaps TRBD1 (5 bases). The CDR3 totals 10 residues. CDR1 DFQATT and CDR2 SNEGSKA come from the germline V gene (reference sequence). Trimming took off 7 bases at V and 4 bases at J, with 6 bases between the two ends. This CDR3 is CSEGPDTQYF. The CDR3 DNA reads TGCAGTGAGGGGCCAGATACGCAGTATTTT.

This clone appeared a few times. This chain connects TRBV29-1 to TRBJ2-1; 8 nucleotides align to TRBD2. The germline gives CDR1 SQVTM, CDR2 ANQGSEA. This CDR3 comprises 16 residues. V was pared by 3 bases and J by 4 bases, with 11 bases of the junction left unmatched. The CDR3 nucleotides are TGCAGCGTTGATGCGTACAGCGGGGGAGGATACAATGAGCAGTTCTTC. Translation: CSVDAYSGGGYNEQFF.

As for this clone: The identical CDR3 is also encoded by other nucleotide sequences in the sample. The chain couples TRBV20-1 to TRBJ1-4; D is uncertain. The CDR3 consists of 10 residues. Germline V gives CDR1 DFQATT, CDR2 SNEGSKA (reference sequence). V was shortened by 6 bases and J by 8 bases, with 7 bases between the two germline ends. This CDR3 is CSARAEKLFF. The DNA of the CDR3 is TGCAGTGCGCGGGCCGAAAAACTGTTTTTT.

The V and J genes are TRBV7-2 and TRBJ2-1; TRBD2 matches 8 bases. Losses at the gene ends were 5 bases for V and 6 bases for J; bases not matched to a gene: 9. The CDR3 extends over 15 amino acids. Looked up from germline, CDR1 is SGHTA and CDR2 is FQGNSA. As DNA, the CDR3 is TGTGCCAGCAGCCCCACCGGGGGGGCCCTCAATGAGCAGTTCTTC. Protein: CASSPTGGALNEQFF.

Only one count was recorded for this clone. The CDR3 region has the DNA TGTGCCAGCAGCGTTACAGGGGGCTACGAGCAGTACTTC. The encoded protein is CASSVTGGYEQYF. The chain carries TRBV9 and TRBJ2-7, with TRBD1 matching 8 bases. CDR3 length equals 13 residues. Germline lookup yields CDR1 SGDLS and CDR2 YYNGEE. The J segment lost 3 bases and the V segment lost 2 bases, leaving 1 base of the junction unmatched.

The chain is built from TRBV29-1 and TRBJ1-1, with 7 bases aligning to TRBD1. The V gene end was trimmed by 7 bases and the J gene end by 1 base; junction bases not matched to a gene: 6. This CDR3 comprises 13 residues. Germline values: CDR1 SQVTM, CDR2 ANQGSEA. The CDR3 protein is CSARQGRNTEAFF. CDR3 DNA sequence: TGCAGCGCAAGACAGGGCCGGAACACTGAAGCTTTCTTT.

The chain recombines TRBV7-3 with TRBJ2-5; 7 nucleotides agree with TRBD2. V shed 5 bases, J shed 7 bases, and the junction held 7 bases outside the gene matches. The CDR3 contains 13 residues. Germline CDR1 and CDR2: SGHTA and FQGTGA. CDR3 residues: CASSPTTGGTQYF. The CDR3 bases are TGTGCCAGCAGCCCTACAACGGGGGGGACCCAGTACTTC.

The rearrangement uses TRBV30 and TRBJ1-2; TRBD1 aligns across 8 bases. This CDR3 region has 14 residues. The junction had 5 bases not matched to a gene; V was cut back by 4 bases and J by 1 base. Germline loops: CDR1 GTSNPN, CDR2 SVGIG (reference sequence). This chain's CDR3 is CAWTAGGINYGYTF. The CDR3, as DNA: TGTGCCTGGACGGCAGGGGGCATTAACTATGGCTACACCTTC. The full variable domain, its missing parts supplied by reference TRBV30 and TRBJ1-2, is SQTIHQWPATLVQPVGSPLSLECTVEGTSNPNLYWYRQAAGRGLQLLFYSVGIGQISSEVPQNLSASRPQDRQFILSSKKLLLSDSGFYLCAWTAGGINYGYTFGSGTRLTVV.

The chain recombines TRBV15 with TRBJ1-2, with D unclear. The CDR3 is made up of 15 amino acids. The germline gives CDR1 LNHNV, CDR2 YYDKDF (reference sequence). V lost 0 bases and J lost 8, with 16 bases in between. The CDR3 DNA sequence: TGTGCCACCAGCAGAGATCATGGGGTGGAGGCCGGCTACACCTTC. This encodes CATSRDHGVEAGYTF.

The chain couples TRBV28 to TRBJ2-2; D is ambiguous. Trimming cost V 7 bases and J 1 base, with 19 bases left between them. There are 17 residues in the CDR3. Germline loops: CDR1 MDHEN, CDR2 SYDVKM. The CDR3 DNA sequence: TGTGCCAGCACCTACTTACCCCAGCCAGGGAACACCGGGGAGCTGTTTTTT. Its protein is CASTYLPQPGNTGELFF. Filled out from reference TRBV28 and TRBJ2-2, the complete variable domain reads DVKVTQSSRYLVKRTGEKVFLECVQDMDHENMFWYRQDPGLGLRLIYFSYDVKMKEKGDIPEGYSVSREKKERFSLILESASTNQTSMYLCASTYLPQPGNTGELFFGEGSRLTVL.

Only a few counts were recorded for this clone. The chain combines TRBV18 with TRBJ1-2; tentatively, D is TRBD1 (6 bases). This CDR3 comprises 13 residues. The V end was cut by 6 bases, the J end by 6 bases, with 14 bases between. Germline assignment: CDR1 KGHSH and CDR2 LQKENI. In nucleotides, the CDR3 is TGTGCCAGCTCCGCACACAGGGAAGATGGCTACACCTTC. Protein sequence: CASSAHREDGYTF.

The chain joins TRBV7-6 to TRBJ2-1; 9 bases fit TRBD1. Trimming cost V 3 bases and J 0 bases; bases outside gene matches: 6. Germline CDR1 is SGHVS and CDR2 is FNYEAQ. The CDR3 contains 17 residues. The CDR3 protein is CASSFTGTGSSYNEQFF. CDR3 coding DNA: TGTGCCAGCAGCTTTACCGGGACAGGGAGCTCCTACAATGAGCAGTTCTTC.

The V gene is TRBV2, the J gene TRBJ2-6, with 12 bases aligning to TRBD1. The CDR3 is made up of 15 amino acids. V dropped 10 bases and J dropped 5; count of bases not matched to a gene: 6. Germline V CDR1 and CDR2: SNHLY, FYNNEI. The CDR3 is CATPGQGAWANVLTF. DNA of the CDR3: TGTGCCACCCCGGGACAGGGGGCATGGGCCAACGTCCTGACTTTC.

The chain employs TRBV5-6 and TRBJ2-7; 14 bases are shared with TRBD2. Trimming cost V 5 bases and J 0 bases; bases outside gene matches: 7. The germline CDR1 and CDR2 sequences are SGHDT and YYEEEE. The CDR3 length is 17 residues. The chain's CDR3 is CASRFGTSGSFSYEQYF. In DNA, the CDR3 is TGTGCCAGCAGATTCGGGACTAGCGGGAGTTTCTCCTACGAGCAGTACTTC.

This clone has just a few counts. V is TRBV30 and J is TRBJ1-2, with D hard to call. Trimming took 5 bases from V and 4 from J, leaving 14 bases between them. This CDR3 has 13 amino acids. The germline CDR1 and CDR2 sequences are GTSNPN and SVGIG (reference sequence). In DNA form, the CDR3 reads TGTGCCTGGGGGGAGGTGGCAGCCTATGGCTACACCTTC. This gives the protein CAWGEVAAYGYTF.